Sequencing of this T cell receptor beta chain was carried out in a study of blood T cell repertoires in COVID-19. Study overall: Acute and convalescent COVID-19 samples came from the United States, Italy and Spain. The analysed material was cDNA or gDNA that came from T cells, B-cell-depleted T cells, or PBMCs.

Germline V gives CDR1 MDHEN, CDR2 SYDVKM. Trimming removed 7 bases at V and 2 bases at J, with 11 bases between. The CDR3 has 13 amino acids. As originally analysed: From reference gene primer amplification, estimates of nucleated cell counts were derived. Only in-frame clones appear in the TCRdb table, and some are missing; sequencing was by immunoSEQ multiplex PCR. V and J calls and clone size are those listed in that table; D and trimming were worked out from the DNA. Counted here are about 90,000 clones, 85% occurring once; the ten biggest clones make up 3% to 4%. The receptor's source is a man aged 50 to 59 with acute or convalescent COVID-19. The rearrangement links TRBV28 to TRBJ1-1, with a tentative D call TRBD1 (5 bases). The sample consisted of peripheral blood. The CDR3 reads CASKLGANTEAFF. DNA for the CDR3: TGTGCCAGCAAGCTAGGGGCTAACACTGAAGCTTTCTTT.